Below are 18 T cell receptor beta chains sequenced from a single sample in a study of blood T cells in healthy people across ages (dated by TCRdb to between 2014 and 2017). The method behind the library was 5' RACE. The run used an Illumina HiSeq 2500. A second PCR of roughly 7 to 11 cycles was performed with a sample-barcoded 5' primer and a J-beta primer mix. TCRdb handled the public reads itself, with Q25 trimming in fastp and clone calling in MiXCR, and kept productive beta chains. Each CDR3 protein appears once, grouped with its most common genes and DNA. The sample table records about 380,000 distinct CDR3 sequences; approximately 52% of these occur just once. Around 50% of the sample belongs to the ten largest clones. Material: blood. These TCRs come from a man aged 60-69 years in good health.

This clonotype showed up just a few times. The rearrangement joins TRBV12-3 or TRBV12-4 to TRBJ2-1; 10 bases are a match to TRBD1. The CDR3 extends over 16 amino acids. V trimming: 5 bases; J trimming: 6 bases; junction bases outside the gene matches: 10. In DNA form, the CDR3 reads TGTGCCAGCAGTCGAGCCTTGGGACAGGGGAGCAATGAGCAGTTCTTC. Translated: CASSRALGQGSNEQFF.

The CDR3 spells CASSPLDSYGYTF. DNA for the CDR3: TGTGCCAGCAGTCCGCTCGACAGCTATGGCTACACCTTC. The chain employs TRBV27 and TRBJ1-2, with D tentatively TRBD1 (5 bases). V lost 5 bases to trimming and J lost 4 bases, with 11 bases between them. Germline V gives CDR1 MNHEY, CDR2 SMNVEV (reference sequence). This CDR3 is 13 amino acids long.

The rearrangement links TRBV12-3 or TRBV12-4 to TRBJ2-7; D might be TRBD2 (5 bases). This CDR3 has 15 residues. With 4 bases removed from V and 2 bases from J, the gap between germline ends came to 15 bases. The chain's CDR3 is CASSSDGDRAYEQYF. The CDR3 DNA follows: TGTGCCAGCAGTTCTGACGGGGATCGGGCCTACGAGCAGTACTTC.

This clonotype came up a few times. The genes are TRBV2 and TRBJ1-2, with TRBD1 matching 8 bases. The CDR3 spans 15 residues. Germline V lookup: CDR1 SNHLY, CDR2 FYNNEI. V was pared by 11 bases and J by 4 bases, with 15 bases of the junction left unmatched. CDR3 nucleotides: TGTGCCGGGCGGCAAGAAGGGACAGGAACCTATGGCTACACCTTC. It codes for CAGRQEGTGTYGYTF.

As to this clonotype: At one end, the junction sequence differs from germline, possibly due to a read error. The chain employs TRBV5-5 and TRBJ2-1; 9 bases fit TRBD2. The CDR3 length is 16 residues. In germline, CDR1 is SGHKS, CDR2 YYEKEE (reference sequence). CDR3 region: CVSSLDTSGLSGGQFF. In DNA form, the CDR3 reads TGTGTCAGCAGCCTGGATACTAGCGGGTTGTCTGGGGGGCAGTTCTTC.

In this sample, this clonotype turned up a few times. The CDR3, as DNA: TGCAGTGCTAGAGCGCCCGGGTTGAAGCCCGGGGGCGCTGAAGCTTTCTTT. It specifies CSARAPGLKPGGAEAFF. The gene calls are TRBV20-1 and TRBJ1-1; weak D call: TRBD1 (6 bases). V lost 1 base and J 6 bases, leaving 24 bases between the germline ends. The CDR3 has 17 residues. The germline V gene encodes CDR1 DFQATT and CDR2 SNEGSKA (reference sequence).

This chain connects TRBV20-1 to TRBJ2-2; 8 nucleotides match TRBD2. Per the germline V gene, CDR1 is DFQATT and CDR2 is SNEGSKA (reference sequence). This CDR3 spans 17 amino acids. Trimming removed 0 bases from V and 1 base from J; junction bases left unmatched: 7. DNA of the CDR3: TGCAGTGCTAGAGAGCAAGCGGGGGCCGTGAACACCGGGGAGCTGTTTTTT. This codes for CSAREQAGAVNTGELFF.

The gene calls are TRBV5-1 and TRBJ2-1; TRBD2 aligns across 11 bases. The CDR3 spans 16 residues. Germline V gene sequence: CDR1 SGHRS, CDR2 YFSETQ. V shed 4 bases, J shed 1 base, and the junction held 4 bases outside the gene matches. The CDR3 here is CASSATSGNSYNEQFF. CDR3 nucleotide sequence: TGCGCCAGCAGCGCGACTAGCGGGAATTCCTACAATGAGCAGTTCTTC.

The chain recombines TRBV30 with TRBJ2-1; 7 bases line up with TRBD2. The J segment lost 9 bases and the V segment lost 3 bases, leaving 5 bases of the junction unmatched. In germline, CDR1 is GTSNPN, CDR2 SVGIG (reference sequence). This CDR3 spans 12 amino acids. Written as DNA, the CDR3 is TGTGCCTGGAGGTGGGGGAGGGGTGAGCAGTTCTTC. Translation: CAWRWGRGEQFF.

This clonotype was recorded a few times. This chain joins TRBV29-1 and TRBJ2-7; D is ambiguous. The CDR3 sequence is 11 residues long. Germline V gene sequence: CDR1 SQVTM, CDR2 ANQGSEA. Between the trimmed V and J ends, which lost 2 bases and 3 bases, there was a span of 5 bases. The CDR3 DNA is TGCAGCGTTGAATCCAGCTACGAGCAGTACTTC. Its protein is CSVESSYEQYF.

This clonotype was picked up one time. J is TRBJ1-4 and V is TRBV6-1, with 7 positions matching TRBD1. Germline CDR1 is MNHNS and CDR2 is SASEGT. Trimming at V came to 6 bases and at J to 0 bases, leaving 13 bases not matched to a gene. CDR3 length: 18 amino acids. The CDR3 here is CASSPPRGGVATNEKLFF. DNA for the CDR3: TGTGCCAGCAGCCCCCCCAGGGGGGGGGTTGCAACTAATGAAAAACTGTTTTTT.

In regard to this clonotype: One end of the junction is discordant with germline, which a read error may explain. The chain joins TRBV6-2 or TRBV6-3 to TRBJ2-7; TRBD1 matches 10 bases. The CDR3 has 15 amino acids. From germline, CDR1 is MNHEY and CDR2 SVGEGT. The CDR3 DNA reads as TGTGCCAACAGTTCTACCGGGACAGGGGTGTACGAGCAGTACTTC. It yields the protein CANSSTGTGVYEQYF.

On this clonotype: One end of the junction varies from germline; a read error may be responsible. The chain couples TRBV24-1 to TRBJ2-1; 8 bases are shared with TRBD1. CDR3 length equals 15 residues. The germline gives CDR1 KGHDR, CDR2 SFDVKD. CDR3 bases: TGCGCCACCAGTGGGGTGGACAGGGACTACAATGAGCAGTTCTTC. This encodes CATSGVDRDYNEQFF.

The gene calls are TRBV20-1 and TRBJ2-7; TRBD2 agrees at 7 bases. Trimming removed 5 bases from V and 5 bases from J; junction bases left unmatched: 9. Germline V gives CDR1 DFQATT, CDR2 SNEGSKA (reference sequence). This CDR3 comprises 13 residues. The CDR3, as DNA: TGCAGTGCTCCCCCCCGACTAGCCCACGAGCAGTACTTC. It yields the protein CSAPPRLAHEQYF.

The chain combines TRBV4-1 with TRBJ1-4, with D hard to call. Per the germline V gene, CDR1 is MGHRA and CDR2 is YSYEKL. This CDR3 has 16 residues. V lost 2 bases and J lost 7, with 17 bases in between. The CDR3 DNA sequence: TGCGCCAGCAGCCAACCCCTGACCCCCGGTAGTGAAAAACTGTTTTTT. Its translation: CASSQPLTPGSEKLFF.

Only a few counts were recorded for this clonotype. A much bigger clone sits one base away, suggesting this may be a read error. The chain is built from TRBV5-1 and TRBJ1-2; D not resolved. V dropped 4 bases and J dropped 0 bases, with 7 bases sitting between them. The CDR3 consists of 13 residues. Per germline, CDR1 SGHRS and CDR2 YFSETQ. DNA of the CDR3: TGCGCCAGCAGCGCGGGAACTAACTATGGCTACACCTTC. As protein: CASSAGTNYGYTF.

As for this clonotype: This may come from a read error, since a much larger clone is one base off. The chain combines TRBV7-2 with TRBJ2-3; possible D gene TRBD1, 6 bases. CDR3 length: 15 residues. The germline gives CDR1 SGHTA, CDR2 FQGNSA. The V end lost 1 base, the J end lost 1 base, and 9 bases lay between the germline ends. The CDR3 region has the DNA TGTGCCAGCAGCTTAGGGCAGGGGTGCACAGATACGCAGTATTTT. The encoded protein is CASSLGQGCTDTQYF. The variable domain in full, with the rest retrieved from reference TRBV7-2 and TRBJ2-3, is GAGVSQSPSNKVTEKGKDVELRCDPISGHTALYWYRQSLGQGLEFLIYFQGNSAPDKSGLPSDRFSAERTGGSVSTLTIQRTQQEDSAVYLCASSLGQGCTDTQYFGPGTRLTVL.

The chain joins TRBV20-1 to TRBJ2-5; D may be TRBD2 (5 bases). There are 16 residues in the CDR3. Between the trimmed V and J ends, which lost 0 bases and 0 bases, there was a span of 14 bases. Germline lookup yields CDR1 DFQATT and CDR2 SNEGSKA (reference sequence). CDR3 nucleotides: TGCAGTGCTAGAGATTGGGAGACTGTGTACCAAGAGACCCAGTACTTC. Translation gives CSARDWETVYQETQYF.